The 15 T cell receptor beta chains listed next were all sequenced from one sample in a study of CD8 T cells in Susac syndrome. RNA totalling about 0.5 to 1 ug underwent reverse transcription with random hexamers. In TCRdb, the immunoSEQ multiplex PCR reads were re-called with MiXCR into one record per CDR3 protein. The sample consists of approximately 110,000 distinct CDR3 sequences, about 95% of them appearing once. The sample comprised CD4+ T cells from PBMCs. These TCRs come from a human donor in good health.

The chain has TRBV20-1 and TRBJ2-2, with TRBD1 as a possible D gene (5 bases). Trimming pared 3 bases from V and 6 bases from J, leaving 11 bases between. The CDR3 is 13 residues long. Germline CDR1 reads DFQATT; CDR2 reads SNEGSKA (reference sequence). The CDR3: CSARRRVPGELFF. CDR3 nucleotide sequence: TGCAGTGCTAGGCGCAGGGTCCCCGGGGAGCTGTTTTTT.

V and J are TRBV27 and TRBJ2-7, with 7 positions matching TRBD1. This CDR3 region has 15 residues. The germline CDR1 and CDR2 sequences are MNHEY and SMNVEV (reference sequence). After removal of 7 bases from V and 2 bases from J, the junction contained 11 bases not matched to a gene. The CDR3 loop reads CASTPRQGVPYEQYF. CDR3 sequence (DNA): TGTGCCAGCACCCCCCGGCAGGGGGTTCCCTACGAGCAGTACTTC.

The chain uses TRBV29-1 and TRBJ2-3; no clear D. V lost 7 bases and J 5 bases, leaving 10 bases between the germline ends. The CDR3 spans 11 residues. The germline gives CDR1 SQVTM, CDR2 ANQGSEA. The CDR3 loop reads CSDPLRDTQYF. CDR3 coding DNA: TGCAGCGACCCACTAAGAGATACGCAGTATTTT.

V gene TRBV15 combines with J gene TRBJ2-5; perhaps TRBD2 as D (6 bases). Trimming cost V 0 bases and J 7 bases, with 18 bases left between them. Germline V gene data show CDR1 as LNHNV and CDR2 as YYDKDF (reference sequence). The CDR3 spans 16 residues. The CDR3 loop reads CATSREVVGGLRTQYF. CDR3 nucleotide sequence: TGTGCCACCAGCAGAGAGGTTGTGGGAGGTCTCCGGACCCAGTACTTC.

This chain uses TRBV2 with TRBJ1-5, with D perhaps matching TRBD1 (6 bases). Trimming cost V 6 bases and J 5 bases, with 17 bases left between them. The germline V gene encodes CDR1 SNHLY and CDR2 FYNNEI. The CDR3 is 15 residues long. The CDR3 loop reads CASRGLTGAYQPQHF. The DNA of the CDR3 is TGTGCCAGCAGGGGCTTGACGGGGGCATATCAGCCCCAGCATTTT.

On this clonotype itself: The junction differs from germline at one of its ends, possibly a read error. V usage is TRBV29-1 and J usage is TRBJ1-1, with TRBD1 matching 9 bases. Germline V gene data show CDR1 as SQVTM and CDR2 as ANQGSEA. The CDR3 covers 13 residues. Here the CDR3 reads CSVGQGLNSEAFF. For the CDR3, the DNA is TGCAGCGTGGGACAGGGATTGAACTCTGAAGCTTTCTTT.

The chain employs TRBV29-1 and TRBJ1-1; a possible D gene is TRBD1 (5 bases). The CDR3 is 14 residues long. CDR1 is SQVTM and CDR2 is ANQGSEA in the germline V gene. V was trimmed by 6 bases and J by 1 base, leaving 15 bases between them. This chain's CDR3 is CSVQGSASNTEAFF. The DNA of the CDR3 is TGCAGCGTCCAGGGATCCGCATCGAACACTGAAGCTTTCTTT. Combining the CDR3 with reference TRBV29-1 and TRBJ1-1 gives the whole variable domain SAVISQKPSRDICQRGTSLTIQCQVDSQVTMMFWYRQQPGQSLTLIATANQGSEATYESGFVIDKFPISRPNLTFSTLTVSNMSPEDSSIYLCSVQGSASNTEAFFGQGTRLTVV.

The V gene is TRBV29-1, the J gene TRBJ1-1; 7 positions agree with TRBD1. This CDR3 has 12 residues. In germline, CDR1 is SQVTM, CDR2 ANQGSEA. J gave up 3 bases and V 7 bases, and 5 bases lay outside the gene matches. CDR3 sequence reads: CSGGQLDTEAFF. CDR3 DNA: TGCAGCGGGGGACAGCTGGACACTGAAGCTTTCTTT.

The rearrangement joins TRBV20-1 to TRBJ2-5; 7 positions agree with TRBD2. Unmatched junction bases numbered 8, after V lost 2 bases and J lost 5 bases. CDR1 DFQATT and CDR2 SNEGSKA come from the germline V gene (reference sequence). The CDR3 contains 14 residues. CDR3 loop: CSARSAGAGETQYF. The CDR3 DNA follows: TGCAGTGCTAGATCCGCGGGAGCAGGGGAGACCCAGTACTTC.

In DNA, the CDR3 is TGCAGCTTCACAGGGGCGGCAGATACGCAGTATTTT. This sequence encodes CSFTGAADTQYF. This sequence joins TRBV29-1 and TRBJ2-3, with TRBD1 identical over 7 bases. CDR1 and CDR2 (germline): SQVTM, ANQGSEA. The CDR3 extends over 12 amino acids. Trimming removed 8 bases from V and 4 bases from J; junction bases left unmatched: 6.

CDR3 amino acids: CASSVGRTGNTIYF. DNA for the CDR3: TGTGCCAGCAGTGTCGGGAGGACTGGAAACACCATATATTTT. The chain uses TRBV2 and TRBJ1-3, with D hard to call. The V and J ends lost 4 bases and 2 bases respectively, with 9 bases between them. The germline V gene has CDR1 SNHLY and CDR2 FYNNEI. This CDR3 has 14 amino acids.

V is TRBV20-1 and J is TRBJ2-7, with D perhaps TRBD1 (5 bases). The CDR3 length is 14 residues. The germline gives CDR1 DFQATT, CDR2 SNEGSKA (reference sequence). The V gene lost 5 bases and the J gene lost 4 bases, with 18 bases spanning the gap. CDR3 in DNA: TGCAGTGCTCTTCCTTCGGCAGGGTGGTACGAGCAGTACTTC. It codes for CSALPSAGWYEQYF.

The J gene is TRBJ1-1, the V gene TRBV7-9; D ambiguous. The CDR3 runs 15 residues. Looked up from germline, CDR1 is SEHNR and CDR2 is FQNEAQ (reference sequence). V was pared by 1 base and J by 4 bases, with 13 bases between. The CDR3 spells CASSLVGYMGTEAFF. For the CDR3, the DNA is TGTGCCAGCAGCTTAGTAGGGTACATGGGCACTGAAGCTTTCTTT.

V and J are TRBV5-1 and TRBJ2-7; D unresolved. Trimming left V 0 bases short and J 2 bases short, with 12 bases between. Germline CDR1 is SGHRS and CDR2 is YFSETQ. The CDR3 runs 15 residues. This chain's CDR3 is CASSLGPAETYEQYF. In DNA form, the CDR3 reads TGCGCCAGCAGCTTGGGACCGGCGGAAACCTACGAGCAGTACTTC.

The chain has TRBV20-1 and TRBJ1-2; D gene unclear. CDR3 length equals 18 residues. In germline, CDR1 is DFQATT, CDR2 SNEGSKA (reference sequence). Trimming shortened V by 0 bases and J by 7 bases, and 27 bases separated the two germline ends. The CDR3 sequence: CSARDRSTVRVAGFGYTF. As DNA, the CDR3 is TGCAGTGCTAGAGATCGATCGACCGTCAGAGTAGCGGGGTTTGGCTACACCTTC.